This passage covers 13 T cell receptor beta chains from one sample sequenced in a study of cytomegalovirus exposure and HLA in healthy donors. In the PCR, 60 Vbeta and 13 Jbeta primers were used. Assay used: immunoSEQ multiplex PCR; TCRdb lists only in-frame clones, some missing. Here the sample spans 84,000 or so clones, roughly 76% being singletons. The specimen sequenced was PBMCs. The receptors were gathered from a male donor in good health and CMV-seronegative.

CDR3 loop: CSGRLIYEQYF. The CDR3 nucleotides read TGCAGTGGCCGACTAATCTACGAGCAGTACTTC. V and J are TRBV20-1 and TRBJ2-7; the D gene is possibly TRBD2 (5 bases). V was cut by 7 bases and J by 3 bases, with 10 bases left in between. Germline V gene lookup returns CDR1 DFQATT and CDR2 SNEGSKA (reference sequence). The CDR3 spans 11 residues.

This chain joins TRBV28 and TRBJ1-2; 8 bases are a match to TRBD1. V was pared by 1 base and J by 0 bases, with 10 bases of the junction left unmatched. CDR1 MDHEN and CDR2 SYDVKM come from the germline V gene. There are 18 residues in the CDR3. The CDR3 sequence: CASSLLYQGARSNYGYTF. CDR3 nucleotide sequence: TGTGCCAGCAGTTTATTGTATCAGGGGGCGAGATCTAACTATGGCTACACCTTC.

CDR3 DNA: TGTGCCAGCAGCTCCCCTAGACAGGGCGGTAATGAAAAACTGTTTTTT. Translated, it gives CASSSPRQGGNEKLFF. The rearrangement uses TRBV6-6 and TRBJ1-4; TRBD1 aligns across 7 bases. Germline V gives CDR1 MNHNY, CDR2 SVGAGI (reference sequence). V lost 6 bases to trimming and J lost 4 bases; unmatched junction nucleotides: 11. The CDR3 spans 16 residues.

The chain joins TRBV7-9 to TRBJ2-1, with 7 bases fitting TRBD2. This CDR3 is 16 amino acids long. Trimming cost V 0 bases and J 1 base; bases outside gene matches: 3. Germline values: CDR1 SEHNR, CDR2 FQNEAQ (reference sequence). The CDR3 region has the DNA TGTGCCAGCAGCTTAGCGGGAGGGCCTTCCTACAATGAGCAGTTCTTC. Translated, it gives CASSLAGGPSYNEQFF.

This clone showed up just a few times. The chain is built from TRBV10-1 and TRBJ2-6, with 7 bases aligning to TRBD1. Losses at the gene ends were 11 bases for V and 0 bases for J; bases not matched to a gene: 16. Germline V CDR1 and CDR2: WNHNN, SYGVQD (reference sequence). The length of the CDR3 is 18 residues. The CDR3 DNA reads as TGCGCCGGCTCCCGAACCGGGACAGAAAACTCTGGGGCCAACGTCCTGACTTTC. This codes for CAGSRTGTENSGANVLTF.

Notes on this clone: An end of the junction does not agree with germline; a read error may underlie this. The rearrangement joins TRBV7-7 to TRBJ2-3, with TRBD2 matching 7 bases. This CDR3 is 16 amino acids long. Germline CDR1 is SSHAT and CDR2 is FNYEAQ (reference sequence). CDR3: CASSAGRGVSTDTQYF. CDR3 nucleotide sequence: TGTGCTAGCAGCGCGGGGAGGGGTGTGAGCACAGATACGCAGTATTTT.

The genes are TRBV27 and TRBJ2-3, with 7 nucleotides matching TRBD1. This CDR3 is 14 amino acids long. Germline CDR1 and CDR2: MNHEY and SMNVEV (reference sequence). Trimming took 2 bases from V and 7 from J; bases not matched to a gene: 6. The CDR3 here is CASSLGTAYYTQYF. CDR3 DNA sequence: TGTGCCAGCAGTTTAGGGACAGCCTATTATACGCAGTATTTT.

The table lists this clone with a few counts. J is TRBJ1-5 and V is TRBV6-6; D is ambiguous. The CDR3 is 13 amino acids. The germline V and J ends were trimmed by 6 bases and 4 bases, with 10 bases remaining between them. Germline V lookup: CDR1 MNHNY, CDR2 SVGAGI (reference sequence). The CDR3 bases are TGTGCCAGCAGCCCTCAGGAAAATCAGCCCCAGCATTTT. This sequence encodes CASSPQENQPQHF.

The gene calls are TRBV7-2 and TRBJ1-3, with D maybe TRBD1 (5 bases). CDR3 length: 13 amino acids. The V gene lost 4 bases and the J gene lost 7 bases, with 11 bases spanning the gap. Germline CDR1 reads SGHTA; CDR2 reads FQGNSA. CDR3 DNA: TGTGCCAGCAGCTCCCGGGACTATAACACCATATATTTT. Protein: CASSSRDYNTIYF.

The chain carries TRBV6-1 and TRBJ1-1; a weak D match, TRBD1 (5 bases). Germline V gene sequence: CDR1 MNHNS, CDR2 SASEGT. Trimming pared 4 bases from V and 1 base from J, leaving 13 bases between. The CDR3 extends over 15 amino acids. The CDR3 region is CASSGQTLRNTEAFF. The CDR3 coding sequence is TGTGCCAGCAGTGGACAGACATTAAGGAACACTGAAGCTTTCTTT.

This rearrangement joins TRBV9 to TRBJ2-5, with 14 bases that match TRBD2. Trimming cost V 0 bases and J 3 bases; bases outside gene matches: 1. The length of the CDR3 is 16 residues. Per the germline V gene, CDR1 is SGDLS and CDR2 is YYNGEE. The CDR3 sequence: CASSVGTSGGKETQYF. CDR3 sequence (DNA): TGTGCCAGCAGCGTAGGGACTAGCGGGGGGAAAGAGACCCAGTACTTC.

The chain combines TRBV13 with TRBJ1-2; D unresolved. This CDR3 comprises 15 residues. CDR1 and CDR2 (germline): PRHDT, FYEKMQ (reference sequence). V was shortened by 5 bases and J by 12 bases, with 25 bases between the two germline ends. The DNA for the CDR3 is TGTGCCAGCAGCCCCTACACGGAAAGGGAAGGAGGCCACACCTTC. Translation gives CASSPYTEREGGHTF.

The chain has TRBV4-3 and TRBJ1-5; D uncertain. The CDR3 totals 13 residues. Germline loops: CDR1 LGHNA, CDR2 YSLEER. V was cut by 0 bases and J by 3 bases, with 3 bases left in between. The CDR3 DNA is TGCGCCAGCAGCCAAGACTCCAATCAGCCCCAGCATTTT. It translates to CASSQDSNQPQHF.